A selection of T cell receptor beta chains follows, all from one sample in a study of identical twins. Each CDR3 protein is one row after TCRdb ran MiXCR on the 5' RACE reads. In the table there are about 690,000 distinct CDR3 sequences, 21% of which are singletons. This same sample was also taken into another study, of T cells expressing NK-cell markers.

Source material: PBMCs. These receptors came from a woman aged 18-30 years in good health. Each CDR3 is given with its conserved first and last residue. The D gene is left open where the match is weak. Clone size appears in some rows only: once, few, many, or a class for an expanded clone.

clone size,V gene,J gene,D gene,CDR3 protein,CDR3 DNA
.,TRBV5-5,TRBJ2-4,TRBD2,CASSLASTSDIQYF,TGTGCCAGCAGCTTGGCATCGACTAGCGACATTCAGTACTTC
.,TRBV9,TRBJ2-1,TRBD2,CASSEGLAGRDEQFF,TGTGCCAGCAGCGAGGGACTAGCGGGGCGGGATGAGCAGTTCTTC
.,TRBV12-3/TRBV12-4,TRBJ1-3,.,CASSSSTVSGNTIYF,TGTGCCAGCAGTTCCTCGACGGTCTCTGGAAACACCATATATTTT
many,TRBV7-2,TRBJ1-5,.,CASSFFSNQPQHF,TGTGCCAGCAGCTTCTTTAGCAATCAGCCCCAGCATTTT
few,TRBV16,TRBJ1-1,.,CASSGHGRENTEAFF,TGTGCCAGCAGCGGCCACGGCCGGGAGAACACTGAAGCTTTCTTT
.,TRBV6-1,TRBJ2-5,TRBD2,CASSEATSGVQETQYF,TGTGCCAGCAGTGAAGCGACTAGCGGAGTGCAAGAGACCCAGTACTTC
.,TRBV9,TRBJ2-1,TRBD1,CASSGDRGAQFF,TGTGCCAGCAGCGGGGACAGGGGGGCCCAGTTCTTC
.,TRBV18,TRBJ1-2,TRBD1,CASSPSAGGNYGYTF,TGTGCCAGCTCACCATCGGCAGGGGGAAACTATGGCTACACCTTC
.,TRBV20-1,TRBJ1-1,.,CSARASVNTEAFF,TGCAGTGCTAGAGCCTCGGTGAACACTGAAGCTTTCTTT
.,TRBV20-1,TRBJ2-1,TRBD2,CSAPGLAGGRSSYNEQFF,TGCAGTGCTCCGGGACTAGCGGGAGGACGGAGCTCCTACAATGAGCAGTTCTTC
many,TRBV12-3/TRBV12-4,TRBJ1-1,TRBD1,CASSRGQGFANTEAFF,TGTGCCAGCAGCCGGGGACAGGGGTTCGCGAACACTGAAGCTTTCTTT
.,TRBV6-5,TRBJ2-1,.,CASSYSLRTLNEQFF,TGTGCCAGCAGTTACTCGTTACGGACTTTGAATGAGCAGTTCTTC
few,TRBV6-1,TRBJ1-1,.,CASSQRVRKDTEAFF,TGTGCCAGCAGCCAAAGGGTACGGAAGGACACTGAAGCTTTCTTT
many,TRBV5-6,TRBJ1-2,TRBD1,CASSRQGNYGYTF,TGTGCCAGCAGCCGACAGGGAAACTATGGCTACACCTTC
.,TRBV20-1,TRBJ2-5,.,CSASHTVGETQYF,TGCAGTGCTAGTCATACGGTGGGAGAGACCCAGTACTTC
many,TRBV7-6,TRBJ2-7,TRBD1,CASSPGSGGDSSYEQYF,TGTGCCAGCAGCCCCGGATCAGGGGGTGATAGCTCCTACGAGCAGTACTTC
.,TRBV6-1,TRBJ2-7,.,CASSGGRATAYEQYF,TGTGCCAGCAGTGGGGGCAGGGCCACAGCCTACGAGCAGTACTTC
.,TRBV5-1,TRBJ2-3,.,CASSYDSTDTQYF,TGCGCCAGCAGCTACGACAGCACAGATACGCAGTATTTT
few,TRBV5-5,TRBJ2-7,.,CASSLVGEYSYEQYF,TGTGCCAGCAGCTTGGTGGGAGAATACTCCTACGAGCAGTACTTC
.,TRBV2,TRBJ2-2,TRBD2,CASSVAGATGELFF,TGTGCCAGCAGTGTGGCGGGAGCCACCGGGGAGCTGTTTTTT
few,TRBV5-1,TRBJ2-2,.,CASSLVQGELFF,TGCGCCAGCAGCTTGGTTCAGGGGGAGCTGTTTTTT
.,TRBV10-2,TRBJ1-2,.,CASSTTRTNYGYTF,TGCGCCAGCAGCACCACACGGACTAACTATGGCTACACCTTC
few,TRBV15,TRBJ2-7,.,CATSRDVTVYEQYF,TGTGCCACCAGCAGAGATGTGACAGTCTACGAGCAGTACTTC
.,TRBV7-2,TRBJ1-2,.,CASSLIGRLGYGYTF,TGTGCCAGCAGCTTAATCGGCCGGCTTGGATATGGCTACACCTTC
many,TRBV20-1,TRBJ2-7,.,CSAIRYPSYVEQYF,TGCAGTGCTATTCGGTACCCTTCCTACGTAGAGCAGTACTTC
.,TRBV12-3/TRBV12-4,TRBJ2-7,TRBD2,CASSFPSGGAHEQYF,TGTGCCAGCAGTTTCCCTAGCGGGGGGGCCCACGAGCAGTACTTC
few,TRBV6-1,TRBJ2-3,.,CASSQRPGLMRGDTQYF,TGTGCCAGCAGCCAAAGACCGGGACTCATGCGAGGGGATACGCAGTATTTT